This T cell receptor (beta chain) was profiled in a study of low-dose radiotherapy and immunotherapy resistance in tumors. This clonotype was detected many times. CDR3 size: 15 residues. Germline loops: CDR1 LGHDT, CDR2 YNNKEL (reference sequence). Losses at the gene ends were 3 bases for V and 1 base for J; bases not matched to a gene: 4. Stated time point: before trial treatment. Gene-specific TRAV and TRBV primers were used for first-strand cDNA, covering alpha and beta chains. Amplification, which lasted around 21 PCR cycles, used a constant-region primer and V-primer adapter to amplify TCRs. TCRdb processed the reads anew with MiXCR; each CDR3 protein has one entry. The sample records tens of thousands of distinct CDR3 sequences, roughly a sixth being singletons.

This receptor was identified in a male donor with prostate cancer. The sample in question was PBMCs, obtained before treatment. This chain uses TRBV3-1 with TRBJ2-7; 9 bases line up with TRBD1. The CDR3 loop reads CASSHSGQGSYEQYF. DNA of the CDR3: TGTGCCAGCAGCCACTCGGGACAGGGATCCTACGAGCAGTACTTC.